This T cell receptor (beta chain) was captured in a study of T cells in Graves' hyperthyroidism and ophthalmopathy. A patient was excluded if there was uncontrolled infection, other autoimmune disease, pregnancy or lactation. CDR1 MGHDK and CDR2 SYGVNS come from the germline V gene. V gave up 6 bases and J gave up 6 bases, with 9 bases separating them. This CDR3 has 11 residues. RNA transcripts served as the template for amplifying TCR beta CDR3 regions. First-round RT-PCR targeting the TCR CDR3 was performed with the HTBI primer set. TCRdb redid the calling of the multiplex PCR reads with MiXCR, one entry per CDR3 protein. Of 750,000 to 950,000 distinct CDR3 sequences detected, 35% to 40% appear once; the ten largest clones hold around 10%. This clonotype has a count of ten or more.

The chain couples TRBV25-1 to TRBJ2-7; D may be TRBD1 (6 bases). This receptor was taken from a man aged 18 to 29 with Graves' hyperthyroidism. The sequencing input was blood. CDR3 bases: TGTGCCAGCAGAAACAGGGCCGAGCAGTACTTC. It encodes CASRNRAEQYF.